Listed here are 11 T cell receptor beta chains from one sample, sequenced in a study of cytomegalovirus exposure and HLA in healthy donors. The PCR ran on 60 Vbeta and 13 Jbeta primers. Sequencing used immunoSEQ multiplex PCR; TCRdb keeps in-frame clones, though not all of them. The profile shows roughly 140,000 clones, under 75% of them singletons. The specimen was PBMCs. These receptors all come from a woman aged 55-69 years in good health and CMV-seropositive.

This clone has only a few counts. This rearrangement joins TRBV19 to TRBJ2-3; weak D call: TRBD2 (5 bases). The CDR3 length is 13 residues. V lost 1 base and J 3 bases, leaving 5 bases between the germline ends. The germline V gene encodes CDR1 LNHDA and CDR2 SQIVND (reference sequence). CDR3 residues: CASSIGTTDTQYF. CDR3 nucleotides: TGTGCCAGTAGTATAGGGACTACAGATACGCAGTATTTT.

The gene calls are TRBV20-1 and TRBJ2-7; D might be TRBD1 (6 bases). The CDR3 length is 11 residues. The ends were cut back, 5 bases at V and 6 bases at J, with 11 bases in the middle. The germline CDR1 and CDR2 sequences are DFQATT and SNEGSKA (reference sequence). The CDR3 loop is CSAGTPTEQYF. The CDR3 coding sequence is TGCAGTGCTGGGACACCTACCGAGCAGTACTTC.

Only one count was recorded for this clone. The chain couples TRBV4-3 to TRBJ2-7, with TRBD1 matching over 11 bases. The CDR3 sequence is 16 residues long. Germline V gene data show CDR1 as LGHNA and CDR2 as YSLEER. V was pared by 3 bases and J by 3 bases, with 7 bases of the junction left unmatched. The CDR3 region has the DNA TGCGCCAGCAGCCAGAGTTCCGGGACAGGGGGCTACGAGCAGTACTTC. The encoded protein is CASSQSSGTGGYEQYF.

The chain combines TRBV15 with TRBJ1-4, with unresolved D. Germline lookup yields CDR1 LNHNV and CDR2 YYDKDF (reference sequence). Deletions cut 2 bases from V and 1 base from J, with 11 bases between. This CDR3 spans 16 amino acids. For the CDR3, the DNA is TGTGCCACCAGCAGACCGCGGAGGTTAACTAATGAAAAACTGTTTTTT. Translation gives CATSRPRRLTNEKLFF.

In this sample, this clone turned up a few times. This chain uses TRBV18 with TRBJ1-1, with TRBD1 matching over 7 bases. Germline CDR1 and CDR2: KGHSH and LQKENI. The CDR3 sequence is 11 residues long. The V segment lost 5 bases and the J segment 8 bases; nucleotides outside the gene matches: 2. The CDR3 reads CASSTGEEAFF. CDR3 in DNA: TGTGCCAGCTCAACAGGGGAAGAAGCTTTCTTT.

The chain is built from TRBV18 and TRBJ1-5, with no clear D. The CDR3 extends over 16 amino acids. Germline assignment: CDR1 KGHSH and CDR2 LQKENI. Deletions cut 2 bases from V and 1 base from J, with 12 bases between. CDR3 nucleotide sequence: TGTGCCAGCTCACCAAGCCCGACGGGAAGCAATCAGCCCCAGCATTTT. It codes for CASSPSPTGSNQPQHF.

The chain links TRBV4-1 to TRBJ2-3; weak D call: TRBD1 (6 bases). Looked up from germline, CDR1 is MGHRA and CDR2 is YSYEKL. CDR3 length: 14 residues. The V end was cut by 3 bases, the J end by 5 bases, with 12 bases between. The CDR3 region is CASSQSPGEDTQYF. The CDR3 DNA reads TGCGCCAGCAGCCAGAGTCCAGGGGAAGATACGCAGTATTTT.

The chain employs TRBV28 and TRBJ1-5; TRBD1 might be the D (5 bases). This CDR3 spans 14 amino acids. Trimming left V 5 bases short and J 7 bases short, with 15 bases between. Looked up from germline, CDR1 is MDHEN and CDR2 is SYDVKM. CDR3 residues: CASSPRQLFQPQHF. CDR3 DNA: TGTGCCAGCAGTCCGAGACAGTTATTCCAGCCCCAGCATTTT.

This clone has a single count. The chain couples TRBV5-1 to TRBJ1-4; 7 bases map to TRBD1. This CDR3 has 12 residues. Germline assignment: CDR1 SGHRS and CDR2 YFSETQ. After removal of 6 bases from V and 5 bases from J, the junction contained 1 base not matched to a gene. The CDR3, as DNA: TGCGCCAGCAAACAGGGGAATGAAAAACTGTTTTTT. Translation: CASKQGNEKLFF.

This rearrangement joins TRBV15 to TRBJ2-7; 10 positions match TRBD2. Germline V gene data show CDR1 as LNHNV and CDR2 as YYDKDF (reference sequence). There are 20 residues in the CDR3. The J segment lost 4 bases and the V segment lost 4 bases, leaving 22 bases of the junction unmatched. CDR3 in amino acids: CATSTSGRAVWDIHIYEQYF. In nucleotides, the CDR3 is TGTGCCACCAGCACAAGCGGGAGGGCCGTGTGGGATATACACATTTACGAGCAGTACTTC.

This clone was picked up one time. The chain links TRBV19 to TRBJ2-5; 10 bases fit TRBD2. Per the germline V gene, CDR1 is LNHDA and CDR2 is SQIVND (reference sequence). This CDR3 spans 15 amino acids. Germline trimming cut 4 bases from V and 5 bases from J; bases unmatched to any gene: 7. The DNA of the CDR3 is TGTGCCAGTAGTACCCCTAGCGGGGGAGGGGAGACCCAGTACTTC. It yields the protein CASSTPSGGGETQYF.